This entry describes one TCR beta chain. The sample belongs to a study of shared clonotypes between healthy human individuals. The assay was immunoSEQ multiplex PCR, and TCRdb's table has in-frame clones only and misses some. In the table there are 2,500,000 or so clones, just under 95% of which are singletons. The CDR3 has 11 residues. Germline V lookup: CDR1 ENHRY, CDR2 SYGVKD. V gave up 8 bases and J gave up 9 bases, with 13 bases separating them. Source material: naive CD4+ T cells from PBMCs. Subset reported: CD45RA+ positively selected. The sequence derives from a man aged 18 to 29 in good health. Some clones in this sample may be carry-over from other donors' samples. The chain combines TRBV10-3 with TRBJ1-2; possible D gene TRBD1, 5 bases. CDR3 nucleotide sequence: TGTGCCATCGGGGGTTTGGGGAGCTACACCTTC. Protein product: CAIGGLGSYTF.